This T cell receptor (beta chain) derives from a study of blood T cell repertoires in COVID-19. The wider study: Specimens from acute and convalescent COVID-19 originated in the United States, Italy and Spain. The cDNA or gDNA used as material had been derived from T cells, B-cell-depleted T cells, or PBMCs.

The assay was immunoSEQ multiplex PCR, and TCRdb's table has in-frame clones only and misses some. The repertoire holds about 300,000 clones, with approximately 90% as singletons. Patients from Seattle were sampled longitudinally, starting during active infection. V dropped 2 bases and J dropped 4 bases, with 10 bases sitting between them. The CDR3 consists of 14 residues. Germline values: CDR1 SGHTS, CDR2 YDEGEE. For this clone: The sample holds other DNA sequences that translate to the same CDR3.

The rearrangement links TRBV5-8 to TRBJ1-3, with D possibly being TRBD1 (5 bases). The source of this sequence is a woman in her 50s with COVID-19, enrolled during active disease. The sample was peripheral blood. CDR3 loop: CASSFQGSGNTIYF. The CDR3 region has the DNA TGTGCCAGCAGCTTCCAGGGATCGGGAAACACCATATATTTT.